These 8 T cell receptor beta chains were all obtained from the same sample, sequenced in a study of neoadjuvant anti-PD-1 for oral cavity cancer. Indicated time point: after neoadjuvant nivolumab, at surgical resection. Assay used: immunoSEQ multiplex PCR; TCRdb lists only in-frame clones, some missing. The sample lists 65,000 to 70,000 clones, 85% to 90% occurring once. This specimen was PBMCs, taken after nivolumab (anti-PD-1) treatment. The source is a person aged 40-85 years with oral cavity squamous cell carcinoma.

The CDR3 DNA reads TGTGCCAGCAGCTTAGAGTGGGGGCGCCCAGCGTACTTC. Residues: CASSLEWGRPAYF. The V and J genes are TRBV7-6 and TRBJ2-7; possibly TRBD1 for D (6 bases). Trimming pared 1 base from V and 12 bases from J, leaving 16 bases between. This CDR3 has 13 amino acids. Germline CDR1 reads SGHVS; CDR2 reads FNYEAQ.

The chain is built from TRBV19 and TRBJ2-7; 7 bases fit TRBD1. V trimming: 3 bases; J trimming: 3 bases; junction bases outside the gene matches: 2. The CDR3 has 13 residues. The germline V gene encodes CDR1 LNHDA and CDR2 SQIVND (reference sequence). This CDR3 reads CASSMGQLYEQYF. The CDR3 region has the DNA TGTGCCAGTAGTATGGGACAGCTCTACGAGCAGTACTTC.

The CDR3 is CASSPDRGRSGYTF. DNA for the CDR3: TGTGCCAGTAGTCCGGACAGGGGGCGGAGTGGCTACACCTTC. V usage is TRBV19 and J usage is TRBJ1-2; 11 nucleotides match TRBD1. The germline CDR1 and CDR2 sequences are LNHDA and SQIVND (reference sequence). The CDR3 loop spans 14 amino acids. V was pared by 5 bases and J by 7 bases, with 6 bases of the junction left unmatched.

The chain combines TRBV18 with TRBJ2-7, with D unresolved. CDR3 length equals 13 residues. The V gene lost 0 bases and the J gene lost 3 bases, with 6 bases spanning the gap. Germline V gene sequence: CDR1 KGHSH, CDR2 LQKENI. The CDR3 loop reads CASSPPSHYEQYF. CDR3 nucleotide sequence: TGTGCCAGCTCACCACCTTCCCACTACGAGCAGTACTTC.

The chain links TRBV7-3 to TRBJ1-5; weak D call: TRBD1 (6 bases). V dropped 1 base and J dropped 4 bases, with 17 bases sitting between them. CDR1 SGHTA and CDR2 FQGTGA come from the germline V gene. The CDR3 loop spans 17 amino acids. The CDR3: CASSLRGDIASNQPQHF. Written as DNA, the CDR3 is TGTGCCAGCAGCTTAAGAGGGGACATCGCCTCTAATCAGCCCCAGCATTTT.

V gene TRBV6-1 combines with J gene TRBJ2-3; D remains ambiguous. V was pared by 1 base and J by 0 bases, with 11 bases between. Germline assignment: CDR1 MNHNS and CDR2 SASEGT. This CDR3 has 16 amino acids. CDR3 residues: CASSEGRLISTDTQYF. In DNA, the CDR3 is TGTGCCAGCAGTGAAGGCAGGTTGATAAGCACAGATACGCAGTATTTT.

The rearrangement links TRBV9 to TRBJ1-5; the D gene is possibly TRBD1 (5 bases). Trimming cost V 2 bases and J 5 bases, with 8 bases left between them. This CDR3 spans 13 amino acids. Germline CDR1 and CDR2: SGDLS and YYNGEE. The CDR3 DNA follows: TGTGCCAGCAGCGTGAGAGGGGATCAGCCCCAGCATTTT. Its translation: CASSVRGDQPQHF.

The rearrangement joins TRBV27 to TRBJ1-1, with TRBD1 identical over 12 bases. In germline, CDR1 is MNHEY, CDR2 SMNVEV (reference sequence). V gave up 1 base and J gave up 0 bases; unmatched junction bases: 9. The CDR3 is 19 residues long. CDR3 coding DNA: TGTGCCAGCAGTTTATTTTGGGGAGGGACAGGGGGCGTGAACACTGAAGCTTTCTTT. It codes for CASSLFWGGTGGVNTEAFF.